These 27 T cell receptor beta chains were sequenced from one sample in a study of Ad26.COV2.S vaccination and SARS-CoV-2 variants. The data were produced by immunoSEQ multiplex PCR, yet TCRdb's version contains in-frame clones alone and is incomplete. The sample carries around 170,000 clones, 87% recorded once. The specimen comprised peripheral blood, sampled after recovery from COVID-19. Receptors were obtained from a human donor who had recovered from COVID-19.

This clone has a single count. The chain couples TRBV5-1 to TRBJ2-5; no definite D call. The CDR3 runs 13 residues. The V end lost 6 bases, the J end lost 0 bases, and 9 bases lay between the germline ends. The germline V gene has CDR1 SGHRS and CDR2 YFSETQ. DNA for the CDR3: TGCGCCAGCACCTACAGCAACCAAGAGACCCAGTACTTC. Amino acid sequence: CASTYSNQETQYF.

This sequence joins TRBV4-2 and TRBJ1-2; a possible D gene is TRBD1 (6 bases). The germline gives CDR1 LGHNA, CDR2 YNFKEQ. The CDR3 contains 15 residues. Deletions cut 5 bases from V and 5 bases from J, with 18 bases between. The CDR3 nucleotides read TGTGCCAGCAGCGCACAGGGTCTAGGAAGATATGGCTACACCTTC. As protein: CASSAQGLGRYGYTF.

The gene calls are TRBV27 and TRBJ1-4, with TRBD1 as a possible D gene (5 bases). This CDR3 region has 13 residues. Trimming removed 3 bases from V and 8 bases from J, with 10 bases in between. Germline V gene data show CDR1 as MNHEY and CDR2 as SMNVEV (reference sequence). The CDR3 nucleotides are TGTGCCAGCAGTTTTTCAGGGAGCGAAAAACTGTTTTTT. Translation: CASSFSGSEKLFF.

This clone was seen a single time. This chain connects TRBV30 to TRBJ1-1, with 7 bases fitting TRBD1. Germline lookup yields CDR1 GTSNPN and CDR2 SVGIG (reference sequence). The CDR3 length is 12 residues. Trimming cost V 5 bases and J 4 bases; bases outside gene matches: 4. CDR3 region: CAWLRQGTEAFF. The DNA of the CDR3 is TGTGCCTGGCTTCGACAGGGCACTGAAGCTTTCTTT. Supplemented by reference TRBV30 and TRBJ1-1, the full variable domain reads SQTIHQWPATLVQPVGSPLSLECTVEGTSNPNLYWYRQAAGRGLQLLFYSVGIGQISSEVPQNLSASRPQDRQFILSSKKLLLSDSGFYLCAWLRQGTEAFFGQGTRLTVV.

The chain carries TRBV6-5 and TRBJ1-3, with D uncertain. CDR3 size: 15 residues. Per the germline V gene, CDR1 is MNHEY and CDR2 is SVGAGI. The V and J ends lost 2 bases and 3 bases respectively, with 11 bases between them. CDR3 protein: CASSYKDGFGNTIYF. For the CDR3, the DNA is TGTGCCAGCAGTTACAAAGACGGGTTTGGAAACACCATATATTTT.

The chain is built from TRBV6-5 and TRBJ2-5, with D uncertain. This CDR3 spans 12 amino acids. The V end lost 4 bases, the J end lost 13 bases, and 16 bases lay between the germline ends. CDR1 MNHEY and CDR2 SVGAGI come from the germline V gene. The CDR3 DNA sequence: TGTGCCAGCAGTTCCGGAACTGCCCGTTGGTACTTC. It encodes CASSSGTARWYF.

The chain carries TRBV19 and TRBJ1-2; D ambiguous. Germline lookup yields CDR1 LNHDA and CDR2 SQIVND (reference sequence). The CDR3 has 13 residues. V was trimmed by 0 bases and J by 1 base, leaving 3 bases between them. CDR3 amino acids: CASSIDGNYGYTF. CDR3 bases: TGTGCCAGTAGTATAGACGGTAACTATGGCTACACCTTC.

The chain uses TRBV5-1 and TRBJ2-7, with D possibly being TRBD2 (5 bases). Germline CDR1 is SGHRS and CDR2 is YFSETQ. V shed 5 bases and J shed 3 bases, with 18 bases lying between them. This CDR3 comprises 15 residues. CDR3 amino acids: CASRLVPTRNYEQYF. The CDR3 coding sequence is TGCGCCAGCAGACTAGTCCCGACACGAAACTACGAGCAGTACTTC.

This CDR3 is CASSQEALATDTQYF. CDR3 DNA sequence: TGTGCCAGCAGCCAAGAAGCACTAGCGACAGATACGCAGTATTTT. The rearrangement joins TRBV4-2 to TRBJ2-3; 7 bases are shared with TRBD2. The CDR3 has 15 amino acids. Germline V CDR1 and CDR2: LGHNA, YNFKEQ. V lost 0 bases to trimming and J lost 3 bases; unmatched junction nucleotides: 3.

The chain couples TRBV7-8 to TRBJ1-1; D is undetermined. V lost 2 bases and J 5 bases, leaving 9 bases between the germline ends. Germline V gene sequence: CDR1 SGHVS, CDR2 FQNEAQ. The CDR3 sequence is 13 residues long. The CDR3 coding sequence is TGTGCCAGCAGCTTATTTCCGGGGACTGAAGCTTTCTTT. Amino acids: CASSLFPGTEAFF.

V usage is TRBV11-3 and J usage is TRBJ2-2, with 7 bases identical to TRBD2. V trimming: 8 bases; J trimming: 0 bases; junction bases outside the gene matches: 6. The germline V gene has CDR1 SGHNT and CDR2 YENEEA. The length of the CDR3 is 15 residues. CDR3 residues: CASALGGTNTGELFF. In DNA form, the CDR3 reads TGTGCCAGCGCTCTCGGGGGGACGAACACCGGGGAGCTGTTTTTT.

The chain recombines TRBV5-1 with TRBJ2-2; 10 bases agree with TRBD1. Germline values: CDR1 SGHRS, CDR2 YFSETQ. This CDR3 contains 16 residues. V lost 4 bases and J lost 5; bases outside the gene matches: 8. In DNA, the CDR3 is TGCGCCAGCAGCACCGGGGACAGGGGAGGAACCGGGGAGCTGTTTTTT. It specifies CASSTGDRGGTGELFF.

This chain joins TRBV5-1 and TRBJ2-2; 7 bases agree with TRBD1. This CDR3 is built from 14 residues. Germline-derived CDR1 and CDR2 are SGHRS and YFSETQ. Losses at the gene ends were 5 bases for V and 4 bases for J; bases not matched to a gene: 5. The CDR3 protein is CASREQGSTGELFF. CDR3 DNA sequence: TGCGCCAGCAGAGAACAGGGGAGCACCGGGGAGCTGTTTTTT.

The V gene is TRBV20-1, the J gene TRBJ2-7; D not certain. The V end was cut by 6 bases, the J end by 3 bases, with 6 bases between. The CDR3 consists of 10 residues. Germline CDR1 DFQATT, CDR2 SNEGSKA (reference sequence). This chain's CDR3 is CSAKLYEQYF. As DNA, the CDR3 is TGCAGTGCAAAACTCTACGAGCAGTACTTC.

This chain joins TRBV10-3 and TRBJ2-4; D remains ambiguous. Trimming removed 0 bases from V and 0 bases from J, with 12 bases in between. Germline values: CDR1 ENHRY, CDR2 SYGVKD. CDR3 length equals 17 residues. CDR3 nucleotide sequence: TGTGCCATCAGTGAGTCATCGGTTTTACTAGCCAAAAACATTCAGTACTTC. It codes for CAISESSVLLAKNIQYF.

The rearrangement uses TRBV6-5 and TRBJ1-2; 7 bases line up with TRBD1. The CDR3 is 13 residues long. With 6 bases clipped from V and 3 bases from J, the junction kept 4 bases outside the gene matches. CDR1 and CDR2 (germline): MNHEY, SVGAGI. The CDR3 protein is CASRPTGDYGYTF. CDR3 in DNA: TGTGCCAGCAGGCCTACAGGGGACTATGGCTACACCTTC.

The chain recombines TRBV5-1 with TRBJ2-3, with D uncertain. The CDR3 covers 14 residues. The germline gives CDR1 SGHRS, CDR2 YFSETQ. With 2 bases removed from V and 0 bases from J, the gap between germline ends came to 7 bases. Written as DNA, the CDR3 is TGCGCCAGCAGCTTCGACTCAAGCACAGATACGCAGTATTTT. This translates into CASSFDSSTDTQYF.

A remark on this clone: At the DNA level, this CDR3 is encoded by other sequences in the same sample as well. This chain links TRBV19 with TRBJ1-2; D gene ambiguous. V gave up 7 bases and J gave up 8 bases, with 20 bases separating them. Germline V gives CDR1 LNHDA, CDR2 SQIVND (reference sequence). This CDR3 contains 14 residues. The CDR3 is CASTTNTAAGGYTF. The CDR3 nucleotides read TGTGCCAGTACCACAAATACCGCGGCGGGGGGCTACACCTTC.

The chain couples TRBV28 to TRBJ1-4; D remains unclear. Germline V gives CDR1 MDHEN, CDR2 SYDVKM. The CDR3 consists of 15 residues. The V end lost 6 bases, the J end lost 7 bases, and 18 bases lay between the germline ends. The DNA of the CDR3 is TGTGCCAGCAGCGCGTTCGAGGGTGACGCTGAAAAACTGTTTTTT. Translating gives CASSAFEGDAEKLFF.

The chain carries TRBV5-8 and TRBJ2-1, with 12 bases matching TRBD2. CDR3 length: 15 amino acids. Germline V gene data show CDR1 as SGHTS and CDR2 as YDEGEE. The V gene end was trimmed by 4 bases and the J gene end by 6 bases; junction bases not matched to a gene: 5. This CDR3 is CASSQGLAGPNEQFF. CDR3 DNA sequence: TGTGCCAGCAGCCAGGGACTAGCGGGTCCCAATGAGCAGTTCTTC.

This chain connects TRBV28 to TRBJ1-6; D ambiguous. The V gene's germline CDR1 is MDHEN and CDR2 SYDVKM. The CDR3 length is 16 residues. V was pared by 5 bases and J by 7 bases, with 18 bases between. The CDR3 reads CASSVPLTHPNSPLHF. The CDR3 DNA sequence: TGTGCCAGCAGTGTACCGCTAACCCATCCGAATTCACCCCTCCACTTT.

The rearrangement links TRBV12-3 or TRBV12-4 to TRBJ2-5; D could derive from TRBD1 or TRBD2 (7 bases each). CDR3 length: 13 amino acids. Deletions cut 7 bases from V and 5 bases from J, with 14 bases between. This CDR3 is CASTPGGGETQYF. The CDR3 bases are TGTGCCAGCACCCCAGGGGGGGGCGAGACCCAGTACTTC.

This chain uses TRBV27 with TRBJ2-5; D is perhaps TRBD2 (5 bases). Trimming removed 6 bases at V and 6 bases at J, with 20 bases between. This CDR3 has 15 amino acids. Germline lookup yields CDR1 MNHEY and CDR2 SMNVEV (reference sequence). CDR3 in DNA: TGTGCCAGCAGCCCCTGGGTGACGGGAAAGAAGACCCAGTACTTC. Its translation is CASSPWVTGKKTQYF.

This chain connects TRBV4-1 to TRBJ2-1; D not resolved. The CDR3 contains 15 residues. Trimming removed 4 bases at V and 6 bases at J, with 16 bases between. Looked up from germline, CDR1 is MGHRA and CDR2 is YSYEKL. The CDR3 sequence is CASSPYGLIINEQFF. The DNA of the CDR3 is TGCGCCAGCAGCCCATATGGCCTAATCATCAATGAGCAGTTCTTC.

The chain has TRBV7-9 and TRBJ2-7; TRBD2 matches 10 bases. Germline assignment: CDR1 SEHNR and CDR2 FQNEAQ (reference sequence). The CDR3 sequence is 14 residues long. J gave up 6 bases and V 1 base, and 3 bases lay outside the gene matches. CDR3 nucleotide sequence: TGTGCCAGCAGCTTAGGGCTAGCGGGAGCCGAGCAGTACTTC. It specifies CASSLGLAGAEQYF.

This chain uses TRBV5-1 with TRBJ2-7; 8 nucleotides line up with TRBD1. CDR3 length: 15 residues. V gave up 4 bases and J gave up 3 bases; unmatched junction bases: 9. Germline loops: CDR1 SGHRS, CDR2 YFSETQ. CDR3 sequence reads: CASSGRTGSGYEQYF. CDR3 DNA sequence: TGCGCCAGCAGCGGCAGGACAGGGAGCGGCTACGAGCAGTACTTC.

The rearrangement joins TRBV7-2 to TRBJ2-2; TRBD2 aligns across 8 bases. The ends lost 3 bases at V and 4 bases at J; junction bases unmatched: 1. CDR3 size: 14 residues. The germline V gene has CDR1 SGHTA and CDR2 FQGNSA. The CDR3 DNA reads TGTGCCAGCAGCTTGGGGACTAGCACCGGGGAGCTGTTTTTT. Its translation: CASSLGTSTGELFF.